The rows below give T cell receptor beta chains drawn from one sample of a study of vaccination and CD4 T cells after COVID-19. For these receptors, no antigen is known. TCRdb independently ran MiXCR on the PCR reads; one entry per CDR3 protein. The sample lists 20,000 to 25,000 distinct CDR3 sequences; 46% were seen once. The source material was CD4+ T cells from blood, cultured in vitro, sampled about 7 months after SARS-CoV-2 vaccination. Receptors originate from a human donor who had recovered from COVID-19. Each CDR3 is given with its conserved first and last residue. A D gene is named only where the DNA matches it firmly. Expanded clones get a size class; other rows say once, few or many, or leave the size out.

clone size	V gene	D gene	J gene	CDR3 DNA	CDR3 protein
NA	TRBV27	NA	TRBJ2-7	TGTGCCACCTACAGTCTACACTCTCGGGGGGAGCAGTACTTC	CATYSLHSRGEQYF
NA	TRBV7-3	NA	TRBJ1-2	TGTGCCAGCAGCCCTGGCGGGCGGACTAACTATGGCTACACCTTC	CASSPGGRTNYGYTF
few	TRBV7-6	NA	TRBJ2-5	TGTGCCAGCAGCTCCTATGGGACCCAGTACTTC	CASSSYGTQYF
NA	TRBV19	TRBD1	TRBJ1-2	TGTGCCAGTAGCCCTCGTGACTCGGGACAGCATGGCTACACCTTC	CASSPRDSGQHGYTF
NA	TRBV6-1	NA	TRBJ2-7	TGTGCCAGCAGTGAAGTTACGACCACCTACGAGCAGTACTTC	CASSEVTTTYEQYF
NA	TRBV20-1	TRBD2	TRBJ2-7	TGCAGTGCTAGAGTGTCAAGCTCGGGGGGTTTCTACGAGCAGTACTTC	CSARVSSSGGFYEQYF
NA	TRBV5-6	NA	TRBJ2-5	TGTGCCAGCAGCTTGGACCCTACTACAGCACAAGAGACCCAGTACTTC	CASSLDPTTAQETQYF
once	TRBV7-2	NA	TRBJ1-5	TGTGCCAGCAGCTCCAAGACAGGTCATCAGCCCCAGCATTTT	CASSSKTGHQPQHF
few	TRBV6-1	NA	TRBJ1-2	TGTGCCAGCAGTCTCCAGGGAGCCTATGGCTACACCTTC	CASSLQGAYGYTF
NA	TRBV20-1	NA	TRBJ2-1	TGCAGTGCTGGCCGGCGGCGGGCATACAATGAGCAGTTCTTC	CSAGRRRAYNEQFF
few	TRBV7-2	NA	TRBJ1-5	TGTGCCAGCAGCCTCCAACCAGGGAGTCAGCCCCAGCATTTT	CASSLQPGSQPQHF
NA	TRBV27	NA	TRBJ2-3	TGTGCCAGCAGTTTCATCGCCCCCGCGGAGACGGGCACAGATACGCAGTATTTT	CASSFIAPAETGTDTQYF
NA	TRBV7-2	TRBD1	TRBJ1-1	TGTGCCAGCAGCTTAGTCTTAGGACAGGGGGGGGCGGGTGTCTCTGAAGCTTTCTTT	CASSLVLGQGGAGVSEAFF
few	TRBV7-8	NA	TRBJ1-5	TGTGCCAGCAGCCTATTCGGGGGGGCTTCGGATCAGCCCCAGCATTTT	CASSLFGGASDQPQHF
NA	TRBV7-8	NA	TRBJ2-1	TGTGCCAGCGCTAATCGCTCCTACAATGAGCAGTTCTTC	CASANRSYNEQFF
few	TRBV20-1	NA	TRBJ1-1	TGCGCCTCAGCAGGGACACTGAACACTGAAGCTTTCTTT	CASAGTLNTEAFF
NA	TRBV20-1	NA	TRBJ2-3	TGCAGTGCATTAGTCGGGGGGCCCACAGATACGCAGTATTTT	CSALVGGPTDTQYF
NA	TRBV6-1	NA	TRBJ1-5	TGTGCCAGCAGCCTCCGGGACGGTAATCAGCCCCAGCATTTT	CASSLRDGNQPQHF
NA	TRBV20-1	TRBD2	TRBJ2-5	TGCAGTGCAGATGGGACTAGCGGGGGGGCAGCGGAGACCCAGTACTTC	CSADGTSGGAAETQYF
few	TRBV20-1	NA	TRBJ2-5	TGCAGTGCTGGAGGGCGAAACTCCGGGGAGACCCAGTACTTC	CSAGGRNSGETQYF
few	TRBV20-1	NA	TRBJ2-7	TGCAGTGCTAGAGATGGGCCCTACGAGCAGTACTTC	CSARDGPYEQYF
NA	TRBV7-9	NA	TRBJ1-2	TGTGCCAGCAGCCCCACCGTCGGCGGACCCTACACCTTC	CASSPTVGGPYTF
NA	TRBV10-3	NA	TRBJ1-5	TGTGCCATAAGTGGGATGGGGCAGCCCCAGCATTTT	CAISGMGQPQHF
few	TRBV24-1	TRBD2	TRBJ2-1	TGTGCCACCAGTGACACTATCGGGACTAGCGGGAGGGGGGCCTACAATGAGCAGTTCTTC	CATSDTIGTSGRGAYNEQFF
NA	TRBV5-4	NA	TRBJ2-5	TGTGCCAGCAGCTTGGCTGAGTGGGAGACCCAGTACTTC	CASSLAEWETQYF
NA	TRBV20-1	NA	TRBJ2-2	TGCAGTGCTTACCTAAACACCGGGGAGCTGTTTTTT	CSAYLNTGELFF
few	TRBV4-2	NA	TRBJ1-2	TGTGCCAGCAGCCAAGCGCAGGGCGACTATGGCTACACCTTC	CASSQAQGDYGYTF
NA	TRBV20-1	NA	TRBJ2-3	TGCAGTGCTATGACAGGAGAGGCGCAGTATTTT	CSAMTGEAQYF
NA	TRBV7-2	TRBD2	TRBJ2-1	TGTGCCAGCAGCCCGGACCGGGACTACGTCAATGAGCAGTTCTTC	CASSPDRDYVNEQFF
NA	TRBV7-2	NA	TRBJ1-2	TGTGCCAGCAGCTTCCTTTCAGGGGTGGGTGGCTACACCTTC	CASSFLSGVGGYTF
few	TRBV20-1	NA	TRBJ1-5	TGCAGTGCTAGAGTGGGCGGCAGCAGCAATCAGCCCCAGCATTTT	CSARVGGSSNQPQHF
NA	TRBV20-1	TRBD1	TRBJ1-1	TGCAGTGCTAGAGATCGCAGGGGGCATGTTGAAGCTTTCTTT	CSARDRRGHVEAFF
NA	TRBV24-1	TRBD2	TRBJ2-1	TGTGCCACCACGGCGGGAGGGTCTAAGGCTGAGCAGTTCTTC	CATTAGGSKAEQFF
medium-sized	TRBV4-1	NA	TRBJ1-6	TGCGCCAGCAGCCAAGTATCGGCTTCACCCCTCCACTTT	CASSQVSASPLHF
NA	TRBV24-1	TRBD1	TRBJ1-5	TGTGCCACCAGTGACCGAACAGGGGGCAACAATCAGCCCCAGCATTTT	CATSDRTGGNNQPQHF
NA	TRBV7-2	TRBD2	TRBJ2-7	TGTGCCAGCAGCCAGCGGCTAGCGGGAGACGAGCAGTACTTC	CASSQRLAGDEQYF
NA	TRBV20-1	NA	TRBJ1-2	TGCAGTGCTCGAGGGCGCGGCTATGGCTACACCTTC	CSARGRGYGYTF
NA	TRBV20-1	TRBD2	TRBJ2-1	TGCAGTGGAGGACTAGCGGGAGCCTTTGAGCAGTTCTTC	CSGGLAGAFEQFF
few	TRBV10-3	TRBD2	TRBJ2-1	TGTGCCATTGGGACTAGCGGGGGTCATGAGCAGTTCTTC	CAIGTSGGHEQFF
NA	TRBV6-5	NA	TRBJ2-7	TGTGCCAGCAGTTACTCGGTTAGGACGACCTACGAGCAGTACTTC	CASSYSVRTTYEQYF
medium-sized	TRBV20-1	NA	TRBJ2-1	TGCAGTGCTAGAAGGATACAAGGCGATGAGCAGTTCTTC	CSARRIQGDEQFF
once	TRBV6-2/TRBV6-3	NA	TRBJ2-6	TGTGCCAGCAGGACCTTGGGCCTTCACTCTGGGGCCAACGTCCTGACTTTC	CASRTLGLHSGANVLTF
few	TRBV20-1	NA	TRBJ2-1	TGCAGTGCTAGCGGGAGCTCCTACAATGAGCAGTTCTTC	CSASGSSYNEQFF
NA	TRBV20-1	NA	TRBJ1-6	TGCAGTGCGCGCGATTTACAGGGAACCTATAATTCACCCCTCCACTTT	CSARDLQGTYNSPLHF
NA	TRBV19	NA	TRBJ1-2	TGTGCCAGTAGTACATTACGACAGCGCGGCTATGGCTACACCTTC	CASSTLRQRGYGYTF
NA	TRBV20-1	NA	TRBJ1-1	TGCAGTGCTAGAGATCCAGGCGGGAACACTGAAGCTTTCTTT	CSARDPGGNTEAFF
few	TRBV7-2	NA	TRBJ1-2	TGTGCCAGCAGCCCATATCATTCAGGGAGCTATGGCTACACCTTC	CASSPYHSGSYGYTF
NA	TRBV6-1	NA	TRBJ2-7	TGTGCCAGCAGTCCCCAGGGACGGGACGAGCAGTACTTC	CASSPQGRDEQYF
NA	TRBV7-2	NA	TRBJ2-1	TGTGCCAGCAGCTTAATTGGCAGGGAGTATGATGAGCAGTTCTTC	CASSLIGREYDEQFF
NA	TRBV7-3	NA	TRBJ2-3	TGTGCCAGCAGCTTAGATGCGCTGGGGTACACAGATACGCAGTATTTT	CASSLDALGYTDTQYF
NA	TRBV6-2/TRBV6-3	TRBD1	TRBJ1-5	TGTGCCAGCAGTTTCAGGGGGCTTCAGCCCCAGCATTTT	CASSFRGLQPQHF
NA	TRBV7-9	NA	TRBJ1-3	TGTGCCGGGGGGAGAGGGGCTTCTGGAAACACCATATATTTT	CAGGRGASGNTIYF
NA	TRBV2	NA	TRBJ2-7	TGTGCCAGCAGTGGCGGGACCAACTGGCAGGTATCCTACGAGCAGTACTTC	CASSGGTNWQVSYEQYF
NA	TRBV7-2	NA	TRBJ2-7	TGTGCCAGCAGCTTAGCGTTTCGGGGGTCCGAGCAGTACTTC	CASSLAFRGSEQYF